This TCR beta chain was recovered during a study of post-analysis software for immune sequencing data. Overall study: Relapsing-remitting, secondary progressive and progressive-relapsing multiple sclerosis were all included among the disease courses. General study results and limits: Controls showed lower frequencies than patients for a handful of TRBV segments, and TRBV5-6, TRBV5-1 and TRBV20-1 were among these.

V gave up 4 bases and J gave up 8 bases; unmatched junction bases: 8. CDR1 and CDR2 from the germline V gene are SQVTM and ANQGSEA. The CDR3 runs 13 residues. Built from TCR beta cDNA, the libraries had unique molecular identifiers in them. TCRdb re-analysed the PCR reads in MiXCR, keeping a single row per CDR3 protein. Of more than 350,000 distinct CDR3 sequences in the sample, more than 30% were seen once. A note on this clonotype: Antigen unknown.

This receptor was identified in a girl aged 2 to 10 with multiple sclerosis. The chain recombines TRBV29-1 with TRBJ2-4, with 7 bases fitting TRBD1. The sequencing input was blood. The CDR3 protein is CSVGNRGSDIQYF. The CDR3 DNA follows: TGCAGCGTTGGGAACAGGGGTAGCGACATTCAGTACTTC.